This is a list of T cell receptor beta chains from one sample in a study of blood T cell repertoires in COVID-19. Method: immunoSEQ multiplex PCR; TCRdb's copy keeps in-frame clones and lacks some. The repertoire holds about 28,000 clones, with 89% as singletons. The sequencing sample was made of peripheral blood. These receptors were taken from a human donor with acute or convalescent COVID-19. The donor label of this sample is uncertain. The conserved cysteine and the conserved F or W are not part of the CDR3 here.

j_gene	v_gene	CDR3aa
TRBJ2-3	TRBV18	ASTGTSEQDTQY
TRBJ1-1	TRBV2	ASRADRVPAEAF
TRBJ1-2	TRBV7-8	ASSHGTGSTYGYT
TRBJ2-7	TRBV5-6	ASSYLAGGDYEQY
TRBJ2-2	TRBV5-4	ASSPDREGAGELF
TRBJ2-1	TRBV5-1	ASRSGTGTYNEQF
TRBJ1-5	TRBV4-1	ASSQEVRTRGINQPQH
TRBJ1-1	TRBV7-9	ASSLSSDTEAF
TRBJ1-1	TRBV11-3	ASGRTGDTEAF
TRBJ2-3	TRBV6-5	ASSRGGGSTDTQY